This T cell receptor beta chain came from a study of cytomegalovirus exposure and HLA in healthy donors. This PCR relied on a set of 60 Vbeta primers and 13 Jbeta primers. Method: immunoSEQ multiplex PCR; TCRdb's copy keeps in-frame clones and lacks some. Among under 150,000 clones listed, roughly 9.9% were seen once. V was clipped by 9 bases and J by 4 bases, with 7 bases between them. Germline V lookup: CDR1 SNHLY, CDR2 FYNNEI. The CDR3 sequence is 12 residues long. The receptor was isolated from a man under 40 in good health and CMV-seronegative. The chain employs TRBV2 and TRBJ2-6; possibly TRBD1 for D (6 bases). The specimen was PBMCs. The CDR3 DNA reads TGTGCCAGGGGGGCCGGGGCCAACGTCCTGACTTTC. Its translation is CARGAGANVLTF.